What follows are 10 T cell receptor beta chains derived from one specimen sequenced in a study of molecular identifiers for immune sequencing clone quantification. TCRdb ran MiXCR on the PCR reads and lists one entry per CDR3 protein. Of about 320,000 distinct CDR3 sequences in the sample, about 22% were seen once. Material: naive CD8+ T cells from blood, with Jurkat cell RNA spiked in. Subset defined: FACS-sorted CD8+CD4-CCR7+CD45RA+ naive T cells. These receptors all stem from a human donor in good health. Some libraries in this study had Jurkat cell RNA spiked in.

The V and J genes are TRBV29-1 and TRBJ2-1; 8 bases line up with TRBD2. V was clipped by 1 base and J by 6 bases; unmatched bases: 5. The CDR3 has 14 amino acids. In germline, CDR1 is SQVTM, CDR2 ANQGSEA. The CDR3 sequence: CSVEGLASPNEQFF. Here the CDR3 DNA reads TGCAGCGTTGAAGGACTAGCGAGCCCCAATGAGCAGTTCTTC.

The chain has TRBV5-5 and TRBJ1-1; D is undetermined. Germline CDR1 and CDR2: SGHKS and YYEKEE (reference sequence). The CDR3 has 15 residues. V dropped 2 bases and J dropped 1 base, with 12 bases sitting between them. This CDR3 is CASSFSGLANTEAFF. The DNA for the CDR3 is TGTGCCAGCAGCTTTTCCGGCCTCGCGAACACTGAAGCTTTCTTT. Complete variable domain (other parts from reference TRBV5-5 and TRBJ1-1): DAGVTQSPTHLIKTRGQQVTLRCSPISGHKSVSWYQQVLGQGPQFIFQYYEKEERGRGNFPDRFSARQFPNYSSELNVNALLLGDSALYLCASSFSGLANTEAFFGQGTRLTVV.

This chain uses TRBV7-9 with TRBJ2-3; unclear D gene. The CDR3 length is 15 residues. V lost 5 bases, J lost 0 bases, and 12 bases lay in between. The germline V gene has CDR1 SEHNR and CDR2 FQNEAQ (reference sequence). CDR3 loop: CASSPPPPSTDTQYF. CDR3 nucleotide sequence: TGTGCCAGCAGCCCCCCCCCTCCTAGCACAGATACGCAGTATTTT.

This clonotype has a count of ten or more. V usage is TRBV7-8 and J usage is TRBJ2-3; 8 positions agree with TRBD2. CDR3 size: 17 residues. After removal of 1 base from V and 2 bases from J, the junction contained 8 bases not matched to a gene. Germline CDR1 reads SGHVS; CDR2 reads FQNEAQ. DNA for the CDR3: TGTGCCAGCAGCTTAGAGATTGGACTAGCCCTCACAGATACGCAGTATTTT. Its protein product is CASSLEIGLALTDTQYF.

The chain links TRBV6-4 to TRBJ2-3, with D possibly being TRBD1 or TRBD2 (5 bases each). Germline CDR1 reads MRHNA; CDR2 reads SNTAGT. The length of the CDR3 is 17 residues. Trimming shortened V by 6 bases and J by 2 bases, and 21 bases separated the two germline ends. CDR3 sequence (DNA): TGTGCCAGCAGGGAGAACCCCGGGACCGCGGCCACAGATACGCAGTATTTT. Residues: CASRENPGTAATDTQYF.

This clonotype was observed a few times. This chain connects TRBV4-1 to TRBJ1-1, with 10 bases lining up with TRBD1. The V segment lost 3 bases and the J segment 6 bases; nucleotides outside the gene matches: 7. CDR3 length: 15 amino acids. Per germline, CDR1 MGHRA and CDR2 YSYEKL. For the CDR3, the DNA is TGCGCCAGCAGCCATCCGGGACAGGGGTTTCCTGAAGCTTTCTTT. As protein: CASSHPGQGFPEAFF.

This clonotype appeared many times. The rearrangement uses TRBV28 and TRBJ2-2; TRBD2 aligns across 10 bases. This CDR3 spans 15 amino acids. Looked up from germline, CDR1 is MDHEN and CDR2 is SYDVKM. J lost 3 bases, V lost 5 bases, and 3 bases had no gene match. CDR3 bases: TGTGCCAGCAGTGGTGGACTAGCGGACACCGGGGAGCTGTTTTTT. Protein: CASSGGLADTGELFF.

This clonotype has just a few counts. J is TRBJ1-1 and V is TRBV4-1; no definite D call. V dropped 0 bases and J dropped 6 bases, with 11 bases sitting between them. Germline loops: CDR1 MGHRA, CDR2 YSYEKL. This CDR3 region has 14 residues. The CDR3 spells CASSQDRGTSEAFF. CDR3 bases: TGCGCCAGCAGCCAAGATCGCGGTACTTCTGAAGCTTTCTTT.

This clonotype was seen a few times. V usage is TRBV24-1 and J usage is TRBJ2-2, with D hard to call. V gave up 2 bases and J gave up 7 bases, with 4 bases separating them. CDR3 length: 12 residues. The germline V gene encodes CDR1 KGHDR and CDR2 SFDVKD. CDR3 region: CATSDSDGELFF. The CDR3, as DNA: TGTGCCACCAGTGATTCCGACGGGGAGCTGTTTTTT.

In its sample, this clonotype was seen many times. V gene TRBV23-1 combines with J gene TRBJ1-5; D is ambiguous. TRBV23-1 belongs to the ORF category, with a function that is uncertain. This CDR3 region has 13 residues. The germline V and J ends were trimmed by 11 bases and 7 bases, with 18 bases remaining between them. The CDR3 nucleotides read TGCGCCCCTAGTGGAAACTCTATCCAGCCCCAGCATTTT. This gives the protein CAPSGNSIQPQHF.